Listed here is a single T cell receptor (beta chain). This sample was taken from a study of blood T cells in healthy people across ages. V dropped 7 bases and J dropped 4; count of bases not matched to a gene: 11. The CDR3 contains 15 residues. CDR1 is SQVTM, CDR2 ANQGSEA, per germline. Peripheral blood from each donor was collected in a volume of 9.5 to 10 milliliters. Combining a sample-barcoded 5' primer with a J-beta primer mix, a second PCR ran for roughly 7 to 12 cycles. Using its own MiXCR run on the 5' RACE reads, TCRdb lists one record per CDR3 protein. The sample includes about 1.4 million distinct CDR3 sequences, 59% of them seen just once.

The sample comprised blood. V and J are TRBV29-1 and TRBJ2-1, with TRBD1 matching over 9 bases. The source of this sequence is a man between 18 and 29 years old in good health. The CDR3 here is CSAGAAQGAYNEQFF. The DNA of the CDR3 is TGCAGCGCCGGGGCGGCACAGGGGGCATACAATGAGCAGTTCTTC.